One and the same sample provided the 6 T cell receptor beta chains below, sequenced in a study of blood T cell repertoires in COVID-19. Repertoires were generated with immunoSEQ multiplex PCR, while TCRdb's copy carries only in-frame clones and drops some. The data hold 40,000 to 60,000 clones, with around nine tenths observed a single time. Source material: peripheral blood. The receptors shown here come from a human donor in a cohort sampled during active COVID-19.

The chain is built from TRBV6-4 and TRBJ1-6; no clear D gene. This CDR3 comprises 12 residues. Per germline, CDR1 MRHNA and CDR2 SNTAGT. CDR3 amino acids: CPNRAYNSPLHF. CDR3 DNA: TGTCCGAACAGAGCCTATAATTCACCCCTCCACTTT.

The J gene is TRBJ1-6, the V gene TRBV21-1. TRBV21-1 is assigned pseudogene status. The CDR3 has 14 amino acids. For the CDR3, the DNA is TGTGCCAGCAGCATCATCAACCGGGATTCACCCCTCCACTTT. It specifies CASSIINRDSPLHF.

DNA of the CDR3: TGCGCCAGCAGCCCGGGACAGGGGGCGTACGAGCAGTACTTC. Protein product: CASSPGQGAYEQYF. The V and J genes are TRBV5-1 and TRBJ2-7; 12 positions match TRBD1. The CDR3 is 14 residues long. Germline CDR1 is SGHRS and CDR2 is YFSETQ. V gave up 4 bases and J gave up 4 bases; unmatched junction bases: 3.

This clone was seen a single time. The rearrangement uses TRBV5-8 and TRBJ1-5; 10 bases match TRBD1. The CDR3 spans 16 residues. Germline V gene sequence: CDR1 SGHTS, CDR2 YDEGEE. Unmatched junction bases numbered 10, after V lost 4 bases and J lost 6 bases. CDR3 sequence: CASSPRTGGFFQPQHF. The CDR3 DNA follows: TGTGCCAGCAGCCCAAGGACAGGGGGTTTTTTTCAGCCCCAGCATTTT.

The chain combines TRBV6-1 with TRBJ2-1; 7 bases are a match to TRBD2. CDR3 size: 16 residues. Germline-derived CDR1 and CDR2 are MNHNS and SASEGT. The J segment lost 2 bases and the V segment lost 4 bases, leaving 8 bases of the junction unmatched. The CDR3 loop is CASSGLARAPYNEQFF. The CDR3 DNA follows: TGTGCCAGCAGTGGACTAGCCAGAGCCCCCTACAATGAGCAGTTCTTC.

In nucleotides, the CDR3 is TGCGCCAGCAGCCAAATCGGTTACTCCGAGCAGTACTTC. The encoded protein is CASSQIGYSEQYF. This rearrangement joins TRBV4-1 to TRBJ2-7; no definite D call. Germline lookup yields CDR1 MGHRA and CDR2 YSYEKL. V lost 2 bases and J lost 6, with 11 bases in between. The CDR3 length is 13 residues.